Described below is a single T cell receptor (beta chain) sequence and its context. These data belong to a study of sequential checkpoint blockade in melanoma. Study in general: First-line arms were nivolumab then ipilimumab, or the reverse, randomized 1:1.

Per germline, CDR1 MGHRA and CDR2 YSYEKL. The CDR3 is 15 amino acids. V lost 0 bases and J lost 7; bases outside the gene matches: 5. Treatment meaning: randomized to nivolumab then ipilimumab (arm A) or the reverse (arm B). DNA-damaging chemotherapy had not been given to any patient beforehand. From thawed PBMCs, live CD3+CD8+ cells negative for CD19 and CD56 were sorted. Here immunoSEQ multiplex PCR was the method, and the copy in TCRdb shows in-frame clones only, minus some. The sample shows 5,500 to 6,500 clones, approximately 48% of them seen only once. The TCR sequence derives from a human patient with melanoma. Some clones in this sample may be carry-over from other donors' samples. The sequencing here drew on CD8+ T cells sorted from blood (inferred from file names), taken from a patient given nivolumab and ipilimumab in sequence. The V gene is TRBV4-1, the J gene TRBJ1-4, with TRBD1 matching over 7 bases. CDR3 amino acids: CASSQEETGSEKLFF. CDR3 DNA: TGCGCCAGCAGCCAAGAAGAGACAGGGAGTGAAAAACTGTTTTTT.